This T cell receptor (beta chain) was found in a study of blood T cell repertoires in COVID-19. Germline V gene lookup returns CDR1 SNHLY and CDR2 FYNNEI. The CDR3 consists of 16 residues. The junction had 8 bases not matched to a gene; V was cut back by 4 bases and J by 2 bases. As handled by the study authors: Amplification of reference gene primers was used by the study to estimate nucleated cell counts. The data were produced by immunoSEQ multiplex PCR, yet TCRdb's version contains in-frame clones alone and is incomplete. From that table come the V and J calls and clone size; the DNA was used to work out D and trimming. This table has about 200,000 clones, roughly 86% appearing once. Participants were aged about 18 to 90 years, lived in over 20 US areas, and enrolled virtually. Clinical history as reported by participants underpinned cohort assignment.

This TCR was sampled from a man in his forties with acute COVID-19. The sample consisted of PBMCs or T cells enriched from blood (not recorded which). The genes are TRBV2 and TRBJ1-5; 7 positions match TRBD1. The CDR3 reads CASSATPTGRNQPQHF. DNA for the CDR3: TGTGCCAGCAGTGCAACTCCGACAGGGCGCAATCAGCCCCAGCATTTT.